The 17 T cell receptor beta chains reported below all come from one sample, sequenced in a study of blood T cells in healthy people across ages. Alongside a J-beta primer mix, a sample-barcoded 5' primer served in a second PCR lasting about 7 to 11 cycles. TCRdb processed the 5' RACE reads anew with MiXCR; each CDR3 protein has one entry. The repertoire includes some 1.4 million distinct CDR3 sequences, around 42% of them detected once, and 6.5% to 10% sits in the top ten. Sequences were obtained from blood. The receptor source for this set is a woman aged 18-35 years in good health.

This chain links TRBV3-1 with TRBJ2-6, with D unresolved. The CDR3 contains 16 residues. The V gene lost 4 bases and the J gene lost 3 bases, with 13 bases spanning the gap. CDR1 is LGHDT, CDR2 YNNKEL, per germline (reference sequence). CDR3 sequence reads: CASSLTPSFGANVLTF. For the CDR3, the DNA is TGTGCCAGCAGCCTCACCCCTTCCTTTGGGGCCAACGTCCTGACTTTC. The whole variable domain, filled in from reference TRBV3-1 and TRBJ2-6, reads DTAVSQTPKYLVTQMGNDKSIKCEQNLGHDTMYWYKQDSKKFLKIMFSYNNKELIINETVPNRFSPKSPDKAHLNLHINSLELGDSAVYFCASSLTPSFGANVLTFGAGSRLTVL.

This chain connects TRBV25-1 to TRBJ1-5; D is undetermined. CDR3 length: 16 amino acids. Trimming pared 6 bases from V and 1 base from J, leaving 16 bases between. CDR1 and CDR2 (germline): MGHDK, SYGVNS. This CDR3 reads CASSPSGGRSNQPQHF. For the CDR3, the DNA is TGTGCCAGCAGCCCCAGTGGAGGCAGAAGCAATCAGCCCCAGCATTTT.

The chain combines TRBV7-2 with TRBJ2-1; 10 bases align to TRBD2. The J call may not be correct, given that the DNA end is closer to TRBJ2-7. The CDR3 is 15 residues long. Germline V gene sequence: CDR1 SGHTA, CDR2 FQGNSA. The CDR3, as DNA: TGTGCCAGCAGTGTAGCGGGAGGTACCTACAATGAGCAGTACTTC. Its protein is CASSVAGGTYNEQYF.

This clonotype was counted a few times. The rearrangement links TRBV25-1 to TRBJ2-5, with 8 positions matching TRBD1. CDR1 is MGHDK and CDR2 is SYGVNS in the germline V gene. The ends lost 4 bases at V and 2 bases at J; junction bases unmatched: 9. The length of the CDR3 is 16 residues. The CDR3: CASSGPGTGLQETQYF. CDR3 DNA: TGTGCCAGCAGTGGTCCCGGGACAGGCCTTCAAGAGACCCAGTACTTC.

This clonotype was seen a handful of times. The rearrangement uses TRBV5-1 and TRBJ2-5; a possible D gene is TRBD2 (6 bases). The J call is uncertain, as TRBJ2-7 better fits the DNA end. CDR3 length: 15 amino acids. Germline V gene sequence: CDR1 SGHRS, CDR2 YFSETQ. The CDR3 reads CASSLASSVTYEQYF. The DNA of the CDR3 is TGCGCCAGCAGCTTGGCGTCTAGCGTCACCTACGAGCAGTACTTC.

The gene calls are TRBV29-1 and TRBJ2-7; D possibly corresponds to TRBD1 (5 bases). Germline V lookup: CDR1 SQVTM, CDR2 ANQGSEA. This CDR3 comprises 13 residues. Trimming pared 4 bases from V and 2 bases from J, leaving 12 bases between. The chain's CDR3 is CSVAADITYEQYF. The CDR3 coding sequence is TGCAGCGTTGCTGCGGACATCACCTACGAGCAGTACTTC.

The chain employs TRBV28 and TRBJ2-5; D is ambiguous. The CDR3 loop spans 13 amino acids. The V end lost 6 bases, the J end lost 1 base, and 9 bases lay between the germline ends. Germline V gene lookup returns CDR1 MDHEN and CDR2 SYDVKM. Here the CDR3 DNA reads TGTGCCAGCAGAGCCGGATTCCAAGAGACCCAGTACTTC. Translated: CASRAGFQETQYF.

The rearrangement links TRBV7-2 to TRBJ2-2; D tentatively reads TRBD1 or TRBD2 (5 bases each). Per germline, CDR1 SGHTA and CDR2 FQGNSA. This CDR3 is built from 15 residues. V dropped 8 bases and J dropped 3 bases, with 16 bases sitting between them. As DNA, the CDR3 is TGTGCCAGCCCCCCAGAGGGGCTATACACCGGGGAGCTGTTTTTT. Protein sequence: CASPPEGLYTGELFF.

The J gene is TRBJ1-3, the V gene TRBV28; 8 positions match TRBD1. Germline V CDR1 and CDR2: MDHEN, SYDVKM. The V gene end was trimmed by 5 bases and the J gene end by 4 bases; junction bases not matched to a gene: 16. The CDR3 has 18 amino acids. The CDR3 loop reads CASSPTGDATIYGNTIYF. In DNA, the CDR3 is TGTGCCAGCAGTCCGACAGGGGACGCGACAATTTACGGAAACACCATATATTTT.

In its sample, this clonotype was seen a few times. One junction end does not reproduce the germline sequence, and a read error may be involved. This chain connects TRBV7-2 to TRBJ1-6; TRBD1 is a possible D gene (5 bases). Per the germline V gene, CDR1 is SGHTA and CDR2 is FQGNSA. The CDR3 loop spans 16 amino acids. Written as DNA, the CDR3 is TGTGCCAGCAGCGTAGCAACAGGATTCCCTAATTCACCCCTCCACTTT. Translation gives CASSVATGFPNSPLHF.

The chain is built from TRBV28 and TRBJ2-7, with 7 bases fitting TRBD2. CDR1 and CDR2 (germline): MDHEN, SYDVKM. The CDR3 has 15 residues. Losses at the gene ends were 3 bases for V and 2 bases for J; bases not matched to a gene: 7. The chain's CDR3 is CASSFGTSVTYEQYF. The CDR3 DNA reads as TGTGCCAGCAGTTTCGGTACTAGCGTTACCTACGAGCAGTACTTC.

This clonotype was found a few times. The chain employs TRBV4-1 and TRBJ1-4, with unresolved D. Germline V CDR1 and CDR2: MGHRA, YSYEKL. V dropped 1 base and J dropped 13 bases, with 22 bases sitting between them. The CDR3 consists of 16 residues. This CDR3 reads CASSQVWLGDTHGLFF. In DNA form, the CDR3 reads TGCGCCAGCAGCCAAGTGTGGCTGGGAGACACACATGGACTGTTTTTT.

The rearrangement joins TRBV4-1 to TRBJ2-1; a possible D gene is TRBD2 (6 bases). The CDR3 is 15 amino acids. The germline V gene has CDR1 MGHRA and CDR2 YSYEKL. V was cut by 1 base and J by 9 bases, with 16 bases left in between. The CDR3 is CASSQGLEVMLEQFF. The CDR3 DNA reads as TGCGCCAGCAGCCAAGGACTAGAAGTAATGCTTGAGCAGTTCTTC.

CDR3 DNA sequence: TGTGCCAGTAGTACCAGGGTCCCCGGGGAGCTGTTTTTT. This codes for CASSTRVPGELFF. V gene TRBV19 combines with J gene TRBJ2-2, with D tentatively TRBD1 (5 bases). Trimming cost V 4 bases and J 6 bases, with 9 bases left between them. CDR3 length equals 13 residues. CDR1 and CDR2 from the germline V gene are LNHDA and SQIVND (reference sequence).

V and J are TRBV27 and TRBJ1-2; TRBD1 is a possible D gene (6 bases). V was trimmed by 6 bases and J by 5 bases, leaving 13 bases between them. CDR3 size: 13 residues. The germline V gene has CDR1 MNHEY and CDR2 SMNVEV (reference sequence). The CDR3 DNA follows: TGTGCCAGCAGGAAACAGGGTTGGTATGGCTACACCTTC. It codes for CASRKQGWYGYTF.

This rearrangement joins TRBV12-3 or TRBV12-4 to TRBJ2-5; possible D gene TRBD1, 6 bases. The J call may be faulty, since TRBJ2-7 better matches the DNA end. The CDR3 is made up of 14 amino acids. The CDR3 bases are TGTGCCAGCAGTACGACCGGGACACTGGGCGAGCAGTACTTC. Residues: CASSTTGTLGEQYF.

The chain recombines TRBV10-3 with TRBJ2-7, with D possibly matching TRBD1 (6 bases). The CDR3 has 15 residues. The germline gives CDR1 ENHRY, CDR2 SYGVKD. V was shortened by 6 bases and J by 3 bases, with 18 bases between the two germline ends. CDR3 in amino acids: CAISPNKGGSYEQYF. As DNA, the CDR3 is TGTGCCATCAGCCCAAATAAAGGGGGAAGCTACGAGCAGTACTTC.